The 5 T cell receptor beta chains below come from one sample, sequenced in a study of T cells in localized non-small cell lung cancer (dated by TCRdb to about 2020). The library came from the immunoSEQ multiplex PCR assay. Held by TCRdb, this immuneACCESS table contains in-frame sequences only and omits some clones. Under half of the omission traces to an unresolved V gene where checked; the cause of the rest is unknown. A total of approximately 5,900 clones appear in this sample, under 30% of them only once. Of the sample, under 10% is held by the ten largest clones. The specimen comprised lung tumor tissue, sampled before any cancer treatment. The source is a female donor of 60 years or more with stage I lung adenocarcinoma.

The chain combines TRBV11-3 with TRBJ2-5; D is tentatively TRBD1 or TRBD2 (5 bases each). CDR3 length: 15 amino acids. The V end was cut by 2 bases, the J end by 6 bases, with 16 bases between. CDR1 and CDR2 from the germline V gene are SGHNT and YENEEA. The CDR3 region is CASSLLARDPKTQYF. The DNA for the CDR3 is TGTGCCAGCAGCTTACTAGCTAGGGACCCAAAGACCCAGTACTTC.

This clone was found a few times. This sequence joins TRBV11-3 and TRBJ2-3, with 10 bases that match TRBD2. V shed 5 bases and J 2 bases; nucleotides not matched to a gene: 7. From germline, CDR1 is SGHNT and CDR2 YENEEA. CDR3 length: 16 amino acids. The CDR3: CASSNIAGGLTDTQYF. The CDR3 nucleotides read TGTGCCAGCAGCAACATAGCGGGAGGCCTCACAGATACGCAGTATTTT.

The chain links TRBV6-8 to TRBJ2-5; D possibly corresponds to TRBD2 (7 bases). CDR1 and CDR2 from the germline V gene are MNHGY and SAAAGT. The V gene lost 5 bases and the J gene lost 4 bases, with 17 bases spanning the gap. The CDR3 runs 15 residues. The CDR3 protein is CASSRKGEGVETQYF. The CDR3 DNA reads TGTGCCAGCAGTAGAAAGGGGGAGGGCGTAGAGACCCAGTACTTC.

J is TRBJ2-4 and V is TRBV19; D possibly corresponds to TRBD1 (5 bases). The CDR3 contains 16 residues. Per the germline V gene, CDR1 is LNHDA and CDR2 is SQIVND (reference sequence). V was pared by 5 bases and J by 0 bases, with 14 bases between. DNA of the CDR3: TGTGCCAGTAGTTTCCCGACAGAACTAGCCAAAAACATTCAGTACTTC. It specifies CASSFPTELAKNIQYF. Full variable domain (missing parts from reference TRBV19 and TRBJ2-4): DGGITQSPKYLFRKEGQNVTLSCEQNLNHDAMYWYRQDPGQGLRLIYYSQIVNDFQKGDIAEGYSVSREKKESFPLTVTSAQKNPTAFYLCASSFPTELAKNIQYFGAGTRLSVL.

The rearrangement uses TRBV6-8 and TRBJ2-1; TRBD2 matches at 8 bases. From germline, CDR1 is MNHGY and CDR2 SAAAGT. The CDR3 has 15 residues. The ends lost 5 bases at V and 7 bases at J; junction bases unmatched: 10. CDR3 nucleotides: TGTGCCAGCAGTGACAGAGCGGGAGAATGGAATGAGCAGTTCTTC. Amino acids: CASSDRAGEWNEQFF.